Presented here are 30 T cell receptor beta chains from one specimen sequenced in a study of blood T cell repertoires in COVID-19. Assay: immunoSEQ multiplex PCR; the TCRdb copy retains only in-frame clones and omits some. This sample yields more than 200,000 clones, of which about 89% are seen a single time; 4.1% belongs to the top ten. The sequencing sample was made of PBMCs or T cells enriched from blood (not recorded which). The receptors here all came from a woman in her 30s who had recovered from COVID-19.

This clone was picked up a small number of times. This chain uses TRBV30 with TRBJ1-1, with D possibly being TRBD1 (6 bases). V was clipped by 5 bases and J by 0 bases, with 13 bases between them. Germline V lookup: CDR1 GTSNPN, CDR2 SVGIG (reference sequence). The CDR3 totals 14 residues. CDR3 amino acids: CAWQRGQMNTEAFF. Written as DNA, the CDR3 is TGTGCCTGGCAACGTGGACAGATGAACACTGAAGCTTTCTTT.

The gene calls are TRBV28 and TRBJ1-5, with a weak D call TRBD1 (6 bases). The CDR3 is 17 amino acids. With 3 bases removed from V and 5 bases from J, the gap between germline ends came to 20 bases. Germline CDR1 and CDR2: MDHEN and SYDVKM. This CDR3 is CASSFGWGRMPDQPQHF. In DNA form, the CDR3 reads TGTGCCAGCAGTTTCGGGTGGGGGCGAATGCCGGATCAGCCCCAGCATTTT.

This chain connects TRBV24-1 to TRBJ2-1; 8 nucleotides line up with TRBD1. Trimming took 6 bases from V and 0 from J; bases not matched to a gene: 3. The germline V gene has CDR1 KGHDR and CDR2 SFDVKD. The CDR3 is 15 amino acids. CDR3 amino acids: CATSRGQASYNEQFF. CDR3 coding DNA: TGTGCCACCAGTCGGGGACAGGCCTCCTACAATGAGCAGTTCTTC.

The chain recombines TRBV6-5 with TRBJ2-3; D is perhaps TRBD1 (5 bases). Germline V gene data show CDR1 as MNHEY and CDR2 as SVGAGI. The V and J ends lost 0 bases and 1 base respectively, with 5 bases between them. The CDR3 has 14 residues. CDR3 DNA: TGTGCCAGCAGTTACTCGACAGGCACAGATACGCAGTATTTT. Its protein is CASSYSTGTDTQYF.

A single count supports this clone. The CDR3 loop reads CSGGGELTLEAFF. CDR3 nucleotide sequence: TGCAGCGGGGGGGGCGAGCTAACACTTGAAGCTTTCTTT. The chain couples TRBV29-1 to TRBJ1-1; TRBD1 is a possible D gene (6 bases). CDR3 length equals 13 residues. Germline CDR1 SQVTM, CDR2 ANQGSEA. Between the trimmed V and J ends, which lost 7 bases and 7 bases, there was a span of 19 bases. The variable domain in full, completed from reference TRBV29-1 and TRBJ1-1, reads SAVISQKPSRDICQRGTSLTIQCQVDSQVTMMFWYRQQPGQSLTLIATANQGSEATYESGFVIDKFPISRPNLTFSTLTVSNMSPEDSSIYLCSGGGELTLEAFFGQGTRLTVV.

V usage is TRBV5-1 and J usage is TRBJ2-3; 12 bases are shared with TRBD2. CDR1 is SGHRS, CDR2 YFSETQ, per germline. The CDR3 totals 18 residues. V shed 6 bases, J shed 2 bases, and the junction held 13 bases outside the gene matches. In nucleotides, the CDR3 is TGCGCCAGCACTGTCACCCCTAGCGGGAGGGGGAACACAGATACGCAGTATTTT. Translating it yields CASTVTPSGRGNTDTQYF. Supplemented by reference TRBV5-1 and TRBJ2-3, the full variable domain reads KAGVTQTPRYLIKTRGQQVTLSCSPISGHRSVSWYQQTPGQGLQFLFEYFSETQRNKGNFPGRFSGRQFSNSRSEMNVSTLELGDSALYLCASTVTPSGRGNTDTQYFGPGTRLTVL.

The chain has TRBV6-1 and TRBJ2-7, with 10 bases lining up with TRBD2. The CDR3 is 13 amino acids. Germline CDR1 is MNHNS and CDR2 is SASEGT. Trimming at V came to 5 bases and at J to 7 bases, leaving 5 bases not matched to a gene. CDR3 sequence reads: CASSPPGLAEQYF. The CDR3 DNA follows: TGTGCCAGCAGTCCGCCGGGACTAGCGGAGCAGTACTTC.

This clone appeared once. The chain links TRBV11-2 to TRBJ1-4, with a weak D call TRBD1 (6 bases). The CDR3 runs 15 residues. CDR1 and CDR2 from the germline V gene are SGHAT and FQNNGV. Trimming removed 5 bases from V and 6 bases from J, with 16 bases in between. In DNA, the CDR3 is TGTGCCAGCAGCATTGCCGGGACATCCCATGAAAAACTGTTTTTT. Translated: CASSIAGTSHEKLFF.

The chain carries TRBV11-2 and TRBJ2-5; weak D call: TRBD2 (6 bases). This CDR3 is 16 amino acids long. Germline CDR1 reads SGHAT; CDR2 reads FQNNGV. V lost 3 bases and J lost 1, with 15 bases in between. The CDR3 protein is CASSLGGAYGQETQYF. In DNA, the CDR3 is TGTGCCAGCAGCTTGGGCGGGGCCTACGGCCAAGAGACCCAGTACTTC.

The J gene is TRBJ2-7, the V gene TRBV2; tentative D call: TRBD1 (5 bases). V was pared by 5 bases and J by 3 bases, with 14 bases between. The germline CDR1 and CDR2 sequences are SNHLY and FYNNEI. This CDR3 has 14 residues. The CDR3 bases are TGTGCCAGCAGTAGACTTCAGGGAAGCTACGAGCAGTACTTC. Its translation: CASSRLQGSYEQYF.

The chain carries TRBV9 and TRBJ2-3; possibly TRBD1 for D (6 bases). Per the germline V gene, CDR1 is SGDLS and CDR2 is YYNGEE. V gave up 3 bases and J gave up 5 bases, with 10 bases separating them. There are 13 residues in the CDR3. The CDR3 protein is CASSGTTGDTQYF. CDR3 coding DNA: TGTGCCAGCAGCGGGACGACAGGAGATACGCAGTATTTT.

The chain is built from TRBV9 and TRBJ1-1; 7 bases align to TRBD1. V lost 3 bases, J lost 4 bases, and 6 bases stayed unmatched. Germline loops: CDR1 SGDLS, CDR2 YYNGEE. The CDR3 consists of 14 residues. CDR3 DNA sequence: TGTGCCAGCAGCGCCCTTAACAGGGGCACTGAAGCTTTCTTT. Translating it yields CASSALNRGTEAFF.

CDR3 region: CAWHPAEGKSFF. The CDR3 DNA reads TGTGCCTGGCACCCTGCGGAGGGGAAATCTTTCTTT. This chain connects TRBV30 to TRBJ1-1, with a tentative D call TRBD1 (5 bases). V dropped 5 bases and J dropped 12 bases, with 19 bases sitting between them. The germline gives CDR1 GTSNPN, CDR2 SVGIG (reference sequence). The CDR3 covers 12 residues.

The gene calls are TRBV6-6 and TRBJ1-1; D ambiguous. Germline V gene sequence: CDR1 MNHNY, CDR2 SVGAGI (reference sequence). This CDR3 has 15 residues. Between the trimmed V and J ends, which lost 5 bases and 5 bases, there was a span of 18 bases. This CDR3 reads CASSTGSSQRTEAFF. The CDR3 nucleotides are TGTGCCAGCAGTACCGGCAGCTCTCAGAGGACTGAAGCTTTCTTT.

The chain recombines TRBV30 with TRBJ2-5; 11 nucleotides match TRBD2. The CDR3 is 17 residues long. V was clipped by 1 base and J by 5 bases; unmatched bases: 12. Germline CDR1 reads GTSNPN; CDR2 reads SVGIG (reference sequence). The CDR3 sequence: CAWSAHGRLAGTETQYF. CDR3 in DNA: TGTGCCTGGAGTGCTCACGGCAGACTAGCGGGAACGGAGACCCAGTACTTC.

V and J are TRBV28 and TRBJ1-4; a possible D gene is TRBD1 (5 bases). Germline V gene data show CDR1 as MDHEN and CDR2 as SYDVKM. Trimming removed 2 bases at V and 7 bases at J, with 14 bases between. The CDR3 length is 15 residues. The CDR3 DNA follows: TGTGCCAGCAGTTTACGGCAGGGTAGGAGTGAAAAACTGTTTTTT. Translation gives CASSLRQGRSEKLFF.

The chain carries TRBV28 and TRBJ1-6, with a tentative D call TRBD1 (5 bases). With 3 bases removed from V and 7 bases from J, the gap between germline ends came to 13 bases. The CDR3 is 15 residues long. Germline V lookup: CDR1 MDHEN, CDR2 SYDVKM. The chain's CDR3 is CASSLAGRGNSPLHF. CDR3 nucleotide sequence: TGTGCCAGCAGTTTGGCGGGACGGGGGAATTCACCCCTCCACTTT.

This chain links TRBV14 with TRBJ1-6; a weak D match, TRBD1 (5 bases). V shed 4 bases and J shed 6 bases, with 7 bases lying between them. The CDR3 contains 13 residues. Per the germline V gene, CDR1 is SGHDN and CDR2 is FVKESK. CDR3 protein: CASSRDFNSPLHF. As DNA, the CDR3 is TGTGCCAGCAGCCGGGACTTTAATTCACCCCTCCACTTT.

This clone was counted between two and nine times. This rearrangement joins TRBV9 to TRBJ2-3; 7 nucleotides line up with TRBD1. The CDR3 consists of 16 residues. CDR1 SGDLS and CDR2 YYNGEE come from the germline V gene. V dropped 2 bases and J dropped 2; count of bases not matched to a gene: 8. CDR3 in amino acids: CASSVADRLNTDTQYF. CDR3 DNA: TGTGCCAGCAGCGTTGCGGACAGGTTAAACACAGATACGCAGTATTTT.

This clone showed up just once. The V call is TRBV6-5, the J call TRBJ2-1; 8 nucleotides line up with TRBD1. The CDR3 loop spans 14 amino acids. The V gene's germline CDR1 is MNHEY and CDR2 SVGAGI. J was trimmed by 7 bases and V by 5 bases; bases with no gene match: 7. CDR3 loop: CASSRDRFSNEQFF. The CDR3 coding sequence is TGTGCCAGCAGTCGGGACAGGTTTTCGAATGAGCAGTTCTTC.

The chain's CDR3 is CASSPRPGQGIYGYTF. The DNA for the CDR3 is TGTGCCAGCAGCCCGCGCCCGGGACAGGGAATTTATGGCTACACCTTC. This rearrangement joins TRBV7-2 to TRBJ1-2; 9 nucleotides agree with TRBD1. Germline loops: CDR1 SGHTA, CDR2 FQGNSA. Trimming at V came to 5 bases and at J to 5 bases, leaving 12 bases not matched to a gene. The CDR3 length is 16 residues. The full variable domain, with the rest looked up from reference TRBV7-2 and TRBJ1-2, is GAGVSQSPSNKVTEKGKDVELRCDPISGHTALYWYRQSLGQGLEFLIYFQGNSAPDKSGLPSDRFSAERTGGSVSTLTIQRTQQEDSAVYLCASSPRPGQGIYGYTFGSGTRLTVV.

J is TRBJ1-4 and V is TRBV5-1, with 9 bases aligning to TRBD1. Trimming removed 3 bases from V and 7 bases from J; junction bases left unmatched: 4. CDR1 and CDR2 from the germline V gene are SGHRS and YFSETQ. This CDR3 comprises 14 residues. CDR3 DNA sequence: TGCGCCAGCAGCTGGGGACAGGGAAGTGAAAAACTGTTTTTT. This sequence encodes CASSWGQGSEKLFF.

V usage is TRBV27 and J usage is TRBJ1-1; tentative D call: TRBD1 (5 bases). Between the trimmed V and J ends, which lost 7 bases and 4 bases, there was a span of 16 bases. Germline V gene sequence: CDR1 MNHEY, CDR2 SMNVEV (reference sequence). The CDR3 has 14 residues. CDR3 protein: CASTLSGGITEAFF. The DNA of the CDR3 is TGTGCCAGCACCCTATCGGGGGGTATCACTGAAGCTTTCTTT.

There are a few counts of this clone. The rearrangement joins TRBV6-5 to TRBJ2-1; D perhaps matches TRBD2 (5 bases). The CDR3 is 11 amino acids. CDR1 and CDR2 (germline): MNHEY, SVGAGI. V was cut by 5 bases and J by 10 bases, with 9 bases left in between. CDR3 amino acids: CASSNEREQFF. The CDR3 DNA follows: TGTGCCAGCAGTAACGAGCGGGAGCAGTTCTTC.

The chain couples TRBV30 to TRBJ1-2; no clear D gene. This CDR3 contains 10 residues. The V gene lost 7 bases and the J gene lost 1 base, with 4 bases spanning the gap. Looked up from germline, CDR1 is GTSNPN and CDR2 is SVGIG (reference sequence). This CDR3 is CASLNYGYTF. CDR3 in DNA: TGTGCCTCACTTAACTATGGCTACACCTTC.

The V gene is TRBV7-3, the J gene TRBJ2-3; 10 positions match TRBD2. V shed 5 bases and J 6 bases; nucleotides not matched to a gene: 11. This CDR3 has 16 amino acids. CDR1 and CDR2 from the germline V gene are SGHTA and FQGTGA. CDR3 protein: CASSLNPGLASDTQYF. DNA for the CDR3: TGTGCCAGCAGCCTAAATCCGGGACTAGCGTCGGATACGCAGTATTTT.

The V call is TRBV9, the J call TRBJ1-2, with unresolved D. The CDR3 extends over 13 amino acids. Per the germline V gene, CDR1 is SGDLS and CDR2 is YYNGEE. Trimming took 4 bases from V and 7 from J, leaving 14 bases between them. Here the CDR3 reads CASSRPGRGGYTF. CDR3 DNA sequence: TGTGCCAGCAGCCGACCCGGACGGGGTGGCTACACCTTC.

The table lists this clone with a few counts. The rearrangement joins TRBV27 to TRBJ2-2; D is perhaps TRBD2 (5 bases). V was cut by 2 bases and J by 4 bases, with 8 bases left in between. This CDR3 contains 14 residues. Germline assignment: CDR1 MNHEY and CDR2 SMNVEV (reference sequence). The CDR3 sequence is CASSLLEATGELFF. CDR3 coding DNA: TGTGCCAGCAGTTTACTGGAGGCCACCGGGGAGCTGTTTTTT.

J is TRBJ2-6 and V is TRBV28, with TRBD2 as a possible D gene (6 bases). The V end lost 8 bases, the J end lost 2 bases, and 22 bases lay between the germline ends. Germline V gives CDR1 MDHEN, CDR2 SYDVKM. CDR3 length: 18 residues. The CDR3: CASRPPLGGFPGANVLTF. CDR3 nucleotides: TGTGCCAGCCGGCCCCCCTTGGGGGGTTTTCCTGGGGCCAACGTCCTGACTTTC.

The rearrangement links TRBV30 to TRBJ2-2, with 9 nucleotides matching TRBD1. The CDR3 covers 16 residues. Trimming took 3 bases from V and 2 from J; bases not matched to a gene: 7. Germline-derived CDR1 and CDR2 are GTSNPN and SVGIG (reference sequence). CDR3 region: CAWRQGAHINTGELFF. Written as DNA, the CDR3 is TGTGCCTGGAGACAGGGGGCCCACATAAACACCGGGGAGCTGTTTTTT. Complete variable domain (other parts from reference TRBV30 and TRBJ2-2): SQTIHQWPATLVQPVGSPLSLECTVEGTSNPNLYWYRQAAGRGLQLLFYSVGIGQISSEVPQNLSASRPQDRQFILSSKKLLLSDSGFYLCAWRQGAHINTGELFFGEGSRLTVL.